The 23 T cell receptor beta chains listed next were all sequenced from one sample in a study of cytomegalovirus exposure and HLA in healthy donors. Profiling relied on immunoSEQ multiplex PCR, and the TCRdb table lists in-frame clones only, not all of them. This table holds 50,000 to 65,000 clones, 90% to 97% found once. The sequencing sample was made of PBMCs. The receptor set was obtained from a woman aged 18-29 years in good health and CMV-seronegative.

V gene TRBV10-3 combines with J gene TRBJ2-1; 7 nucleotides match TRBD1. Germline trimming cut 6 bases from V and 3 bases from J; bases unmatched to any gene: 5. Germline V gene data show CDR1 as ENHRY and CDR2 as SYGVKD. This CDR3 is built from 14 residues. The CDR3 DNA reads TGTGCCATCAGCCCGGGACAGAACTACAATGAGCAGTTCTTC. Its protein is CAISPGQNYNEQFF.

Here the CDR3 DNA reads TGTGCCAGCAGCTTTTCCCCTACCGCAGATACGCAGTATTTT. Encoded protein: CASSFSPTADTQYF. This chain connects TRBV6-5 to TRBJ2-3; D gene ambiguous. Germline lookup yields CDR1 MNHEY and CDR2 SVGAGI. The CDR3 consists of 14 residues. The V end was cut by 6 bases, the J end by 4 bases, with 14 bases between.

CDR3 in DNA: TGCGCCAGCAGCCAAGAGCAGTTTCATACGCAGTATTTT. Translated, it gives CASSQEQFHTQYF. The chain uses TRBV4-3 and TRBJ2-3; D gene uncertain. V shed 0 bases and J shed 7 bases, with 8 bases lying between them. The CDR3 consists of 13 residues. Germline V gene data show CDR1 as LGHNA and CDR2 as YSLEER.

The chain employs TRBV6-6 and TRBJ2-7; weak D call: TRBD2 (6 bases). The germline V gene has CDR1 MNHNY and CDR2 SVGAGI (reference sequence). The CDR3 has 14 amino acids. Trimming shortened V by 6 bases and J by 3 bases, and 15 bases separated the two germline ends. As DNA, the CDR3 is TGTGCCAGCAGCGCCCGGGAGAAAGACTACGAGCAGTACTTC. Translation: CASSAREKDYEQYF.

This chain connects TRBV28 to TRBJ2-1; D gene uncertain. Germline lookup yields CDR1 MDHEN and CDR2 SYDVKM. The CDR3 is 13 residues long. Trimming pared 2 bases from V and 4 bases from J, leaving 6 bases between. The CDR3 coding sequence is TGTGCCAGCAGTTTAGGGCATTACAATGAGCAGTTCTTC. It yields the protein CASSLGHYNEQFF. The whole variable domain, remainder taken from reference TRBV28 and TRBJ2-1, is DVKVTQSSRYLVKRTGEKVFLECVQDMDHENMFWYRQDPGLGLRLIYFSYDVKMKEKGDIPEGYSVSREKKERFSLILESASTNQTSMYLCASSLGHYNEQFFGPGTRLTVL.

The V call is TRBV5-1, the J call TRBJ2-1, with 9 bases aligning to TRBD2. J gave up 7 bases and V 6 bases, and 11 bases lay outside the gene matches. The germline CDR1 and CDR2 sequences are SGHRS and YFSETQ. The CDR3 covers 15 residues. The chain's CDR3 is CASTPGGRGRNEQFF. DNA for the CDR3: TGCGCCAGCACCCCTGGCGGGAGGGGGAGAAATGAGCAGTTCTTC.

This sequence joins TRBV11-2 and TRBJ2-1; TRBD2 aligns across 12 bases. This CDR3 is 15 amino acids long. The V segment lost 5 bases and the J segment 4 bases; nucleotides outside the gene matches: 3. CDR1 SGHAT and CDR2 FQNNGV come from the germline V gene. The CDR3 spells CASSPTSGRYNEQFF. The CDR3 region has the DNA TGTGCCAGCAGCCCTACTAGCGGGAGGTACAATGAGCAGTTCTTC.

The chain couples TRBV4-1 to TRBJ1-3; D possibly corresponds to TRBD1 (6 bases). Germline lookup yields CDR1 MGHRA and CDR2 YSYEKL. V was shortened by 4 bases and J by 3 bases, with 19 bases between the two germline ends. The CDR3 sequence is 17 residues long. Here the CDR3 reads CASSPSSGGARGNTIYF. CDR3 DNA: TGCGCCAGCAGCCCAAGCAGCGGGGGGGCGCGTGGAAACACCATATATTTT.

The chain has TRBV6-5 and TRBJ2-1, with a tentative D call TRBD1 (6 bases). Trimming left V 6 bases short and J 2 bases short, with 14 bases between. The CDR3 length is 15 residues. CDR1 and CDR2 from the germline V gene are MNHEY and SVGAGI. The DNA of the CDR3 is TGTGCCAGCAGCCGTGGGGGCAGCCCCTACAATGAGCAGTTCTTC. As protein: CASSRGGSPYNEQFF.

This chain uses TRBV19 with TRBJ2-7, with 7 bases identical to TRBD1. Germline V gene sequence: CDR1 LNHDA, CDR2 SQIVND (reference sequence). There are 15 residues in the CDR3. V lost 1 base and J lost 2; bases outside the gene matches: 5. The CDR3 DNA sequence: TGTGCCAGTAGTATAGCCGGGACAGAGACCTACGAGCAGTACTTC. Encoded protein: CASSIAGTETYEQYF.

The chain employs TRBV11-3 and TRBJ2-3, with 10 bases aligning to TRBD2. This CDR3 has 17 residues. J lost 0 bases, V lost 5 bases, and 8 bases had no gene match. Germline CDR1 is SGHNT and CDR2 is YENEEA. The CDR3 nucleotides are TGTGCCAGCAGCCCCGGGACTAGCGTTTTTAGCACAGATACGCAGTATTTT. Residues: CASSPGTSVFSTDTQYF.

This chain connects TRBV27 to TRBJ2-7, with 8 bases aligning to TRBD1. The ends lost 6 bases at V and 0 bases at J; junction bases unmatched: 4. The CDR3 contains 14 residues. Germline V gives CDR1 MNHEY, CDR2 SMNVEV (reference sequence). CDR3 DNA: TGTGCCAGCAGGGGGACAGGAAGCTCCTACGAGCAGTACTTC. It yields the protein CASRGTGSSYEQYF.

The genes are TRBV5-6 and TRBJ1-5, with D possibly matching TRBD1 (6 bases). Germline CDR1 and CDR2: SGHDT and YYEEEE. V was trimmed by 1 base and J by 7 bases, leaving 12 bases between them. The CDR3 totals 14 residues. The CDR3 protein is CASSLSPGGQPQHF. For the CDR3, the DNA is TGTGCCAGCAGCTTGAGCCCGGGGGGCCAGCCCCAGCATTTT.

CDR3 region: CASSWTSGGYEQFF. In DNA, the CDR3 is TGTGCCAGCAGTTGGACTAGCGGGGGGTATGAGCAGTTCTTC. This chain connects TRBV6-6 to TRBJ2-1; 14 nucleotides align to TRBD2. Unmatched junction bases numbered 1, after V lost 4 bases and J lost 8 bases. The germline gives CDR1 MNHNY, CDR2 SVGAGI (reference sequence). This CDR3 contains 14 residues.

This chain joins TRBV27 and TRBJ2-2; possibly TRBD2 for D (6 bases). Deletions cut 1 base from V and 5 bases from J, with 11 bases between. Germline V gives CDR1 MNHEY, CDR2 SMNVEV (reference sequence). The length of the CDR3 is 15 residues. CDR3 nucleotides: TGTGCCAGCAGTTTATGGGAGGTCGGGACCGGGGAGCTGTTTTTT. Amino acids: CASSLWEVGTGELFF.

The chain joins TRBV7-2 to TRBJ1-2, with a weak D call TRBD1 (5 bases). The germline V gene has CDR1 SGHTA and CDR2 FQGNSA. Deletions cut 0 bases from V and 7 bases from J, with 9 bases between. The CDR3 spans 13 residues. CDR3 protein: CASSLAGALGYTF. CDR3 DNA sequence: TGTGCCAGCAGCTTAGCTGGGGCTCTTGGCTACACCTTC.

This clone was seen a single time. The V and J genes are TRBV18 and TRBJ2-5, with D tentatively TRBD2 (6 bases). V lost 3 bases and J lost 7, with 12 bases in between. CDR1 and CDR2 from the germline V gene are KGHSH and LQKENI. CDR3 size: 13 residues. CDR3 residues: CASSPREAGTQYF. The CDR3 DNA reads TGTGCCAGCTCACCGAGGGAGGCAGGGACCCAGTACTTC.

The chain joins TRBV6-1 to TRBJ2-2; 7 positions agree with TRBD2. CDR1 is MNHNS, CDR2 SASEGT, per germline. The junction had 5 bases not matched to a gene; V was cut back by 7 bases and J by 6 bases. The CDR3 spans 13 residues. In DNA, the CDR3 is TGTGCCAGCACCACGACTAGCCCCGGGGAGCTGTTTTTT. Protein sequence: CASTTTSPGELFF.

V and J are TRBV7-8 and TRBJ1-3, with 11 positions matching TRBD1. Germline CDR1 SGHVS, CDR2 FQNEAQ. The V and J ends lost 5 bases and 5 bases, in that order; junction bases with no gene match: 5. This CDR3 region has 15 residues. The CDR3 reads CASSVGTGGRNTIYF. The DNA of the CDR3 is TGTGCCAGCAGCGTAGGGACAGGGGGAAGAAACACCATATATTTT. Full variable domain (remainder filled in from reference TRBV7-8 and TRBJ1-3): GAGVSQSPRYKVAKRGQDVALRCDPISGHVSLFWYQQALGQGPEFLTYFQNEAQLDKSGLPSDRFFAERPEGSVSTLKIQRTQQEDSAVYLCASSVGTGGRNTIYFGEGSWLTVV.

The J gene is TRBJ2-2, the V gene TRBV5-4; possible D gene TRBD2, 5 bases. CDR3 size: 13 residues. V lost 4 bases to trimming and J lost 2 bases, with 6 bases between them. Per germline, CDR1 SGHNT and CDR2 YYREEE (reference sequence). CDR3: CASSRENTGELFF. The CDR3 DNA follows: TGTGCCAGCAGCCGGGAAAACACCGGGGAGCTGTTTTTT.

The CDR3 region has the DNA TGTGCCAGCAGCTTAGATCGGACAAGCGAGCAGTACTTC. Encoded protein: CASSLDRTSEQYF. This chain joins TRBV11-3 and TRBJ2-7; maybe TRBD1 (5 bases). Germline V gene sequence: CDR1 SGHNT, CDR2 YENEEA. The CDR3 loop spans 13 amino acids. V was shortened by 0 bases and J by 6 bases, with 9 bases between the two germline ends.

CDR3: CASSPPGTGTHGYTF. CDR3 coding DNA: TGTGCCAGCTCACCCCCCGGGACAGGGACCCATGGCTACACCTTC. The V gene is TRBV18, the J gene TRBJ1-2, with 9 bases matching TRBD1. Germline V gene sequence: CDR1 KGHSH, CDR2 LQKENI. This CDR3 spans 15 amino acids. V was clipped by 3 bases and J by 6 bases; unmatched bases: 8.

V usage is TRBV19 and J usage is TRBJ1-1, with 10 bases fitting TRBD1. V lost 3 bases and J lost 3; bases outside the gene matches: 4. This CDR3 spans 15 amino acids. Germline V CDR1 and CDR2: LNHDA, SQIVND (reference sequence). The CDR3 DNA reads as TGTGCCAGTAGTATGGGGACAGGGGCGGACACTGAAGCTTTCTTT. Translated: CASSMGTGADTEAFF.